The next 32 T cell receptor beta chains were all read from a single sample in a study of T cell responses to AZD1222 COVID-19 vaccine. Profiled with immunoSEQ multiplex PCR; TCRdb holds only in-frame clones, not every one. The table has roughly 84,000 clones, nearly 90% seen once. Sequencing was performed on peripheral blood, taken on day 0 of AZD1222 vaccination. All receptors derive from an adult in good health.

The chain employs TRBV19 and TRBJ1-5; TRBD1 agrees at 9 bases. Germline trimming cut 1 base from V and 6 bases from J; bases unmatched to any gene: 4. The CDR3 totals 15 residues. CDR1 is LNHDA and CDR2 is SQIVND in the germline V gene (reference sequence). CDR3 nucleotide sequence: TGTGCCAGTAGTATAGGGGGACAGGGCCTTCAGCCCCAGCATTTT. Translated: CASSIGGQGLQPQHF.

The chain joins TRBV14 to TRBJ1-1; D is perhaps TRBD1 (6 bases). Germline CDR1 and CDR2: SGHDN and FVKESK. CDR3 length: 16 residues. V lost 6 bases to trimming and J lost 3 bases, with 20 bases between them. CDR3 DNA sequence: TGTGCCAGCAGTGAATGGGACACTTGGGAGGACACTGAAGCTTTCTTT. Translated: CASSEWDTWEDTEAFF.

The chain uses TRBV2 and TRBJ2-2, with 11 nucleotides matching TRBD2. The CDR3 length is 15 residues. Looked up from germline, CDR1 is SNHLY and CDR2 is FYNNEI. J lost 0 bases, V lost 6 bases, and 0 bases had no gene match. This CDR3 is CASRGLAANTGELFF. CDR3 coding DNA: TGTGCCAGCAGGGGACTAGCGGCGAACACCGGGGAGCTGTTTTTT. Full variable domain (rest looked up from reference TRBV2 and TRBJ2-2): EPEVTQTPSHQVTQMGQEVILRCVPISNHLYFYWYRQILGQKVEFLVSFYNNEISEKSEIFDDQFSVERPDGSNFTLKIRSTKLEDSAMYFCASRGLAANTGELFFGEGSRLTVL.

J is TRBJ2-3 and V is TRBV30, with D unresolved. Germline V CDR1 and CDR2: GTSNPN, SVGIG (reference sequence). The CDR3 is made up of 14 amino acids. The V end lost 0 bases, the J end lost 6 bases, and 13 bases lay between the germline ends. CDR3 coding DNA: TGTGCCTGGAGTGTAAATCTTAACTCGGATACGCAGTATTTT. Translation: CAWSVNLNSDTQYF.

Notes on this clone: The same CDR3 also results from other DNA sequences found in this sample. The gene calls are TRBV5-1 and TRBJ1-1; D gene uncertain. Trimming left V 0 bases short and J 0 bases short, with 6 bases between. The germline gives CDR1 SGHRS, CDR2 YFSETQ. The CDR3 runs to 14 residues. CDR3 in DNA: TGCGCCAGCAGCTTGGTCGGAGTGAACACTGAAGCTTTCTTT. Encoded protein: CASSLVGVNTEAFF.

The genes are TRBV7-8 and TRBJ2-1; 8 bases line up with TRBD2. The CDR3 has 14 amino acids. V dropped 11 bases and J dropped 10; count of bases not matched to a gene: 16. The germline gives CDR1 SGHVS, CDR2 FQNEAQ. The CDR3 DNA reads as TGTGCCTCCACCAGCGGGAGCCCCCTTAGGGAGCAGTTCTTC. Translated, it gives CASTSGSPLREQFF.

This chain connects TRBV7-2 to TRBJ2-7, with unresolved D. With 1 base removed from V and 0 bases from J, the gap between germline ends came to 7 bases. The CDR3 loop spans 14 amino acids. Germline V lookup: CDR1 SGHTA, CDR2 FQGNSA. Here the CDR3 reads CASSLGLGSYEQYF. The CDR3, as DNA: TGTGCCAGCAGCTTAGGTCTCGGCTCCTACGAGCAGTACTTC.

This clone was detected once. The gene calls are TRBV7-3 and TRBJ2-3, with D perhaps TRBD2 (5 bases). Germline V CDR1 and CDR2: SGHTA, FQGTGA. Trimming stripped 3 bases from V and 5 bases from J, with 9 bases between. CDR3 length: 13 amino acids. The CDR3 DNA is TGTGCCAGCAGCTTGAGTAGCGAAGATACGCAGTATTTT. It encodes CASSLSSEDTQYF.

The chain has TRBV5-1 and TRBJ1-1; D is unresolved. In germline, CDR1 is SGHRS, CDR2 YFSETQ. The germline V and J ends were trimmed by 3 bases and 7 bases, with 10 bases remaining between them. CDR3 size: 12 residues. The CDR3 loop reads CASSSMDREAFF. DNA for the CDR3: TGCGCCAGCAGCTCGATGGACCGTGAAGCTTTCTTT.

DNA of the CDR3: TGTGCCAGCAGCTTAGAAGGGCTCCTGGCTTCCACCTTC. Translated: CASSLEGLLASTF. The J gene is TRBJ1-2, the V gene TRBV11-2; no reliable D call. The V end lost 0 bases, the J end lost 13 bases, and 15 bases lay between the germline ends. This CDR3 comprises 13 residues. CDR1 SGHAT and CDR2 FQNNGV come from the germline V gene. The full variable domain, in which reference TRBV11-2 and TRBJ1-2 provide the parts outside the CDR3, is EAGVAQSPRYKIIEKRQSVAFWCNPISGHATLYWYQQILGQGPKLLIQFQNNGVVDDSQLPKDRFSAERLKGVDSTLKIQPAKLEDSAVYLCASSLEGLLASTFGSGTRLTVV.

This clone was observed a handful of times. The chain carries TRBV30 and TRBJ1-3; D is uncertain. Germline values: CDR1 GTSNPN, CDR2 SVGIG (reference sequence). This CDR3 is built from 15 residues. V was shortened by 1 base and J by 2 bases, with 12 bases between the two germline ends. This CDR3 is CAWSASYGAGNTIYF. In nucleotides, the CDR3 is TGTGCCTGGAGTGCCTCTTACGGGGCTGGAAACACCATATATTTT.

J is TRBJ1-2 and V is TRBV9; D is ambiguous. Per the germline V gene, CDR1 is SGDLS and CDR2 is YYNGEE. The CDR3 has 15 residues. The V end lost 5 bases, the J end lost 8 bases, and 22 bases lay between the germline ends. CDR3 nucleotides: TGTGCCAGCAGACCTCAAGGAATCCCTGAATGGGGCTACACCTTC. Its protein is CASRPQGIPEWGYTF.

The chain has TRBV5-6 and TRBJ1-6; D is unclear. This CDR3 is built from 15 residues. CDR1 SGHDT and CDR2 YYEEEE come from the germline V gene. The V and J ends lost 3 bases and 3 bases respectively, with 10 bases between them. The CDR3 DNA sequence: TGTGCCAGCAGCTCAGCTGGCCGCTATAATTCACCCCTCCACTTT. Protein product: CASSSAGRYNSPLHF. Complete variable domain (other parts from reference TRBV5-6 and TRBJ1-6): DAGVTQSPTHLIKTRGQQVTLRCSPKSGHDTVSWYQQALGQGPQFIFQYYEEEERQRGNFPDRFSGHQFPNYSSELNVNALLLGDSALYLCASSSAGRYNSPLHFGNGTRLTVT.

This chain connects TRBV6-5 to TRBJ2-7; TRBD1 matches at 10 bases. CDR1 is MNHEY, CDR2 SVGAGI, per germline. The CDR3 is 14 amino acids. The ends lost 6 bases at V and 3 bases at J; junction bases unmatched: 5. CDR3 nucleotides: TGTGCCAGCAGGGGGACAGGGGTTCTCTACGAGCAGTACTTC. Protein sequence: CASRGTGVLYEQYF.

This clone was detected only a few times. The rearrangement uses TRBV6-2 or TRBV6-3 and TRBJ1-3; maybe TRBD1 (5 bases). This CDR3 has 21 amino acids. CDR1 and CDR2 from the germline V gene are MNHEY and SVGEGT. The ends were cut back, 2 bases at V and 0 bases at J, with 26 bases in the middle. The CDR3 sequence is CASSYGRQGTFPISSGNTIYF. The CDR3, as DNA: TGTGCCAGCAGTTACGGCCGGCAGGGTACCTTCCCGATAAGCTCTGGAAACACCATATATTTT.

With respect to this clone: One end of the junction fails to match germline, which may point to a read error. The genes are TRBV7-7 and TRBJ2-1; perhaps TRBD2 as D (5 bases). Germline loops: CDR1 SSHAT, CDR2 FNYEAQ (reference sequence). CDR3 size: 16 residues. The CDR3 here is CASSLARTGSYNEQFF. CDR3 bases: TGTGCTAGCAGCTTAGCACGGACTGGGTCCTACAATGAGCAGTTCTTC.

This clone has only a few counts. The rearrangement joins TRBV12-3 or TRBV12-4 to TRBJ1-1; 9 bases map to TRBD1. The CDR3 consists of 13 residues. The V and J ends lost 8 bases and 10 bases, in that order; junction bases with no gene match: 11. The DNA for the CDR3 is TGTGCCAGCCTCCCCACGGGACAGGGTGTAGCTTTCTTT. Its translation is CASLPTGQGVAFF.

The rearrangement joins TRBV18 to TRBJ1-2; 8 nucleotides align to TRBD1. V dropped 6 bases and J dropped 7; count of bases not matched to a gene: 16. The CDR3 has 16 residues. Germline V gives CDR1 KGHSH, CDR2 LQKENI. The CDR3 is CASSTDRGARGGGYTF. CDR3 DNA: TGTGCCAGCTCGACCGACAGGGGCGCGCGGGGAGGTGGCTACACCTTC. Full variable domain (remainder filled in from reference TRBV18 and TRBJ1-2): NAGVMQNPRHLVRRRGQEARLRCSPMKGHSHVYWYRQLPEEGLKFMVYLQKENIIDESGMPKERFSAEFPKEGPSILRIQQVVRGDSAAYFCASSTDRGARGGGYTFGSGTRLTVV.

CDR3 residues: CASSFHVNQPQHF. The CDR3 coding sequence is TGTGCCAGCAGCTTCCACGTCAATCAGCCCCAGCATTTT. This chain joins TRBV7-9 and TRBJ1-5; D remains unclear. The CDR3 is 13 amino acids. Germline CDR1 SEHNR, CDR2 FQNEAQ (reference sequence). Trimming cost V 3 bases and J 3 bases, with 6 bases left between them.

This clone was recorded only once. This sequence joins TRBV5-1 and TRBJ1-3; TRBD1 might be the D (6 bases). The CDR3 sequence is 14 residues long. Germline-derived CDR1 and CDR2 are SGHRS and YFSETQ. The V gene lost 4 bases and the J gene lost 2 bases, with 10 bases spanning the gap. As DNA, the CDR3 is TGCGCCAGCAGCGTCAGGGGCACTGGAAACACCATATATTTT. Residues: CASSVRGTGNTIYF.

The chain joins TRBV5-1 to TRBJ2-7; 8 nucleotides line up with TRBD2. CDR1 and CDR2 from the germline V gene are SGHRS and YFSETQ. The length of the CDR3 is 15 residues. Losses at the gene ends were 4 bases for V and 2 bases for J; bases not matched to a gene: 8. The CDR3 coding sequence is TGCGCCAGCAGCGTTGGGACTAGTGCTACCTACGAGCAGTACTTC. Residues: CASSVGTSATYEQYF.

The rearrangement uses TRBV4-3 and TRBJ1-3, with TRBD1 matching 11 bases. In germline, CDR1 is LGHNA, CDR2 YSLEER. The J segment lost 4 bases and the V segment lost 1 base, leaving 6 bases of the junction unmatched. This CDR3 has 17 amino acids. The CDR3 region is CASSQGPGTGGGNTIYF. The CDR3 DNA reads as TGCGCCAGCAGCCAAGGGCCAGGGACAGGGGGAGGAAACACCATATATTTT.

V usage is TRBV3-1 (or the pseudogene TRBV3-2) and J usage is TRBJ2-5; 8 nucleotides line up with TRBD2. The CDR3 is made up of 14 amino acids. The germline V gene has CDR1 LGHDT and CDR2 YNNKEL (reference sequence). Trimming took 6 bases from V and 5 from J; bases not matched to a gene: 8. CDR3 sequence: CASSFTSGGETQYF. CDR3 nucleotides: TGTGCCAGCAGTTTCACTAGCGGAGGGGAGACCCAGTACTTC.

This rearrangement joins TRBV3-1 (or the pseudogene TRBV3-2) to TRBJ2-7, with 8 bases fitting TRBD1. Trimming at V came to 0 bases and at J to 1 base, leaving 11 bases not matched to a gene. Germline CDR1 LGHDT, CDR2 YNNKEL (reference sequence). The CDR3 spans 18 residues. The CDR3: CASSQDLTGGSFSYEQYF. The CDR3 coding sequence is TGTGCCAGCAGCCAAGATCTAACAGGGGGATCTTTTTCCTACGAGCAGTACTTC.

The chain links TRBV7-3 to TRBJ2-3; 8 bases align to TRBD2. Germline loops: CDR1 SGHTA, CDR2 FQGTGA. V dropped 1 base and J dropped 5; count of bases not matched to a gene: 2. CDR3 length equals 14 residues. In DNA form, the CDR3 reads TGTGCCAGCAGCTTAATGGCGGGGGGAGATACGCAGTATTTT. Protein product: CASSLMAGGDTQYF.

The genes are TRBV6-5 and TRBJ1-5, with a possible D match to TRBD1 (6 bases). The V gene lost 7 bases and the J gene lost 3 bases, with 13 bases spanning the gap. Looked up from germline, CDR1 is MNHEY and CDR2 is SVGAGI. The CDR3 consists of 14 residues. CDR3 in DNA: TGTGCCAGCAATGCAGGGGACTACAATCAGCCCCAGCATTTT. As protein: CASNAGDYNQPQHF.

This chain uses TRBV6-5 with TRBJ2-1, with D hard to call. Germline V CDR1 and CDR2: MNHEY, SVGAGI. The CDR3 covers 16 residues. V shed 0 bases and J shed 5 bases, with 14 bases lying between them. The CDR3 DNA reads as TGTGCCAGCAGTTACTCGTTTAGAGTGTTGCACAATGAGCAGTTCTTC. It specifies CASSYSFRVLHNEQFF.

The chain uses TRBV3-1 (or the pseudogene TRBV3-2) and TRBJ2-7; D not certain. This CDR3 spans 14 amino acids. The ends were cut back, 0 bases at V and 3 bases at J, with 9 bases in the middle. Germline-derived CDR1 and CDR2 are LGHDT and YNNKEL (reference sequence). This chain's CDR3 is CASSQDTADYEQYF. The CDR3 coding sequence is TGTGCCAGCAGCCAAGATACGGCGGACTACGAGCAGTACTTC.

The gene calls are TRBV5-4 and TRBJ2-1; D not resolved. CDR3 length equals 13 residues. Deletions cut 2 bases from V and 6 bases from J, with 9 bases between. Germline CDR1 is SGHNT and CDR2 is YYREEE (reference sequence). The CDR3 DNA reads as TGTGCCAGCAGCTTCTCCCGAGGCAATGAGCAGTTCTTC. Translation gives CASSFSRGNEQFF.

The rearrangement joins TRBV11-2 to TRBJ2-2; D gene ambiguous. This CDR3 spans 16 amino acids. V gave up 2 bases and J gave up 3 bases, with 13 bases separating them. The germline V gene encodes CDR1 SGHAT and CDR2 FQNNGV. The CDR3 loop is CASSLLTNPDTGELFF. The CDR3 bases are TGTGCCAGCAGCTTATTGACCAACCCAGACACCGGGGAGCTGTTTTTT.

V gene TRBV30 combines with J gene TRBJ2-3; 8 bases align to TRBD2. The V segment lost 0 bases and the J segment 3 bases; nucleotides outside the gene matches: 5. This CDR3 has 15 residues. Germline V lookup: CDR1 GTSNPN, CDR2 SVGIG (reference sequence). This chain's CDR3 is CAWSVGSGTTDTQYF. DNA for the CDR3: TGTGCCTGGAGTGTAGGTAGCGGGACGACAGATACGCAGTATTTT.

The CDR3 nucleotides read TGTGCCAGTAACGAGTGGGGGGACTCTGGAAACACCATATATTTT. As protein: CASNEWGDSGNTIYF. The V call is TRBV19, the J call TRBJ1-3; tentatively, D is TRBD1 (5 bases). The CDR3 is 15 amino acids. The V and J ends lost 7 bases and 0 bases respectively, with 13 bases between them. Germline loops: CDR1 LNHDA, CDR2 SQIVND (reference sequence). Combining the CDR3 with reference TRBV19 and TRBJ1-3 gives the whole variable domain DGGITQSPKYLFRKEGQNVTLSCEQNLNHDAMYWYRQDPGQGLRLIYYSQIVNDFQKGDIAEGYSVSREKKESFPLTVTSAQKNPTAFYLCASNEWGDSGNTIYFGEGSWLTVV.